This paragraph reports one TCR beta chain. Its antigen is as yet unknown. The V end was cut by 1 base, the J end by 2 bases, with 5 bases between. This CDR3 comprises 13 residues. Germline V gives CDR1 SNHLY, CDR2 FYNNEI. These data are taken from a study of T cell responses to AZD1222 COVID-19 vaccine. The overall study: Doses given second, at about 4 or about 12 weeks, were pooled.

Assay used: immunoSEQ multiplex PCR; TCRdb lists only in-frame clones, some missing. This table holds over 120,000 clones, just over 90% found once. Regarding the study as a whole: Donors, mostly white British, included more females; clonal diversity was possibly underestimated. Mapped onto spike, vaccine-associated CD4 TCRs spanned it and were dominant at 160-218 and 743-854. Repertoire sampling occurred only after the peak T cell response.

This sequence originates from an adult in good health. The chain links TRBV2 to TRBJ1-2; unclear D gene. The sample consisted of peripheral blood, taken on day 0 of AZD1222 vaccination. CDR3 nucleotide sequence: TGTGCCAGCAGTGAAGTAGGGAACTATGGCTACACCTTC. It encodes CASSEVGNYGYTF.